Listed below are T cell receptor beta chains from one sample, sequenced in a study of blood T cell repertoires in COVID-19. Sequencing was performed with immunoSEQ multiplex PCR; in TCRdb, only in-frame clones are kept and a portion is missing. The sample includes 250,000 to 300,000 clones, over 75% of them seen just once. Sequenced input: PBMCs or T cells enriched from blood (not recorded which). The receptors originated from a woman aged 30 to 39 who had recovered from COVID-19. CDR3s include the opening cysteine and the closing phenylalanine or tryptophan. Fields, in order: V gene, D gene, J gene, clone size, CDR3 protein, CDR3 DNA. A D gene is named only where the DNA matches it firmly. A row's size may be missing; if present it is once, few, many or a size class.

>TRBV27|TRBD2|TRBJ2-1|.
CASSLWGGSSYNEQFF
TGTGCCAGCAGTTTATGGGGCGGGAGCTCCTACAATGAGCAGTTCTTC
>TRBV6-6|.|TRBJ2-7|.
CASSYSTGIGEQYF
TGTGCCAGCAGTTACTCTACAGGGATTGGCGAGCAGTACTTC
>TRBV14|TRBD2|TRBJ2-7|.
CASSRPAGEGSYEQYF
TGTGCCAGCAGCCGCCCGGCGGGAGAAGGTTCCTACGAGCAGTACTTC
>TRBV30|.|TRBJ1-5|.
CAWSTGTRGDQPQHF
TGTGCCTGGAGTACAGGGACACGAGGAGATCAGCCCCAGCATTTT
>TRBV28|.|TRBJ1-2|.
CASSPLRDTYAYGYTF
TGTGCCAGCAGTCCGCTCCGGGACACCTATGCCTATGGCTACACCTTC
>TRBV15|.|TRBJ2-5|.
CATSRGGNTGETQYF
TGTGCCACCAGCAGAGGGGGCAACACTGGGGAGACCCAGTACTTC
>TRBV4-3|.|TRBJ2-6|.
CASSQGGDFSGANVLTF
TGCGCCAGCAGCCAAGGGGGGGACTTCTCTGGGGCCAACGTCCTGACTTTC
>TRBV3-1/TRBV3-2|TRBD2|TRBJ2-3|.
CASSPGASGRMDTQYF
TGTGCCAGCAGCCCAGGGGCTAGCGGGAGAATGGATACGCAGTATTTT
>TRBV5-4|.|TRBJ1-3|.
CASNPGNSGNTIYF
TGTGCCAGCAACCCAGGGAACTCTGGAAACACCATATATTTT
>TRBV6-5|TRBD2|TRBJ2-7|.
CASSYGLAGDPYEQYF
TGTGCCAGCAGTTATGGACTAGCGGGCGACCCTTACGAGCAGTACTTC
>TRBV7-3|TRBD1|TRBJ1-1|.
CASSSYGTANTEAFF
TGTGCCAGCAGCTCATACGGGACAGCCAACACTGAAGCTTTCTTT
>TRBV5-5|TRBD2|TRBJ2-5|.
CASSWGLEQETQYF
TGTGCCAGCAGCTGGGGACTAGAACAAGAGACCCAGTACTTC
>TRBV9|.|TRBJ2-7|.
CASSSQGESSYEQYF
TGTGCCAGCAGCTCACAGGGTGAGAGTTCCTACGAGCAGTACTTC
>TRBV28|TRBD1|TRBJ1-5|.
CASSFLQGGNQPQHF
TGTGCCAGCAGTTTTCTCCAGGGGGGCAATCAGCCCCAGCATTTT
>TRBV30|.|TRBJ2-1|.
CAWRRSGPNEQFF
TGTGCCTGGAGGCGGAGCGGGCCCAATGAGCAGTTCTTC
>TRBV5-1|.|TRBJ2-7|.
CASSTDRDTTYEQYF
TGCGCCAGCAGCACAGACCGGGACACCACCTACGAGCAGTACTTC
>TRBV9|TRBD1|TRBJ2-5|.
CASSVWGQGAQETQYF
TGTGCCAGCAGCGTATGGGGACAGGGGGCGCAGGAGACCCAGTACTTC
>TRBV7-2|TRBD1|TRBJ2-5|once
CASSLEGQGFGTQYF
TGTGCCAGCAGCTTAGAGGGACAGGGGTTCGGGACCCAGTACTTC
>TRBV19|.|TRBJ2-1|.
CASSIAGAPEQFF
TGTGCCAGTAGTATAGCGGGAGCCCCTGAGCAGTTCTTC
>TRBV28|.|TRBJ1-1|.
CASSAQGHPNTEAFF
TGTGCCAGCAGCGCCCAGGGACACCCGAACACTGAAGCTTTCTTT
>TRBV18|.|TRBJ1-3|once
CASSRSGVNGNTIYF
TGTGCCAGCTCACGAAGTGGAGTTAATGGAAACACCATATATTTT
>TRBV6-5|.|TRBJ1-5|.
CASSYSTGNQPQHF
TGTGCCAGCAGTTACTCGACAGGCAATCAGCCCCAGCATTTT
>TRBV2|TRBD1|TRBJ2-7|few
CASRPTGTGSYEQYF
TGTGCCAGCAGACCAACCGGGACAGGCTCGTACGAGCAGTACTTC
>TRBV24-1|TRBD2|TRBJ2-5|.
CATSDPRLAEYQETQYF
TGTGCCACCAGTGACCCCAGACTAGCGGAGTACCAAGAGACCCAGTACTTC
>TRBV7-3|TRBD1|TRBJ2-3|.
CASSSWTGYQYF
TGTGCCAGCAGCTCTTGGACAGGGTACCAGTATTTT
>TRBV5-1|.|TRBJ1-3|.
CASSLATASGNTIYF
TGCGCCAGCAGCTTGGCAACAGCCTCTGGAAACACCATATATTTT
>TRBV11-3|TRBD1|TRBJ2-2|.
CASSQGTGVYTGELFF
TGTGCCAGCAGCCAAGGGACAGGGGTGTACACCGGGGAGCTGTTTTTT
>TRBV30|TRBD1|TRBJ1-5|.
CAWRLQGALNQPQHF
TGTGCCTGGAGACTACAGGGGGCCCTCAATCAGCCCCAGCATTTT
>TRBV19|TRBD1|TRBJ1-5|.
CASSPADRVYNQPQHF
TGTGCCAGTAGCCCCGCTGACAGGGTATACAATCAGCCCCAGCATTTT
>TRBV19|TRBD1|TRBJ1-2|.
CASSPGQVNYGYTF
TGTGCCAGTAGCCCGGGACAGGTAAACTATGGCTACACCTTC
>TRBV5-6|TRBD2|TRBJ2-7|.
CASSLALAGGDEQYF
TGTGCCAGCAGCTTGGCCCTAGCGGGAGGGGACGAGCAGTACTTC
>TRBV6-5|.|TRBJ1-6|.
CASSYAGLRDNSPLHF
TGTGCCAGCAGTTACGCGGGACTGCGCGATAATTCACCCCTCCACTTT
>TRBV5-4|TRBD2|TRBJ2-1|.
CASSGYSASGNNEQFF
TGTGCCAGCAGTGGGTATTCGGCTAGCGGGAATAATGAGCAGTTCTTC
>TRBV4-1|.|TRBJ2-2|.
CASSQVPFAGELFF
TGCGCCAGCAGCCAAGTTCCCTTCGCCGGGGAGCTGTTTTTT
>TRBV5-8|.|TRBJ1-2|.
CASRISGASNYGYTF
TGTGCCAGCAGGATTTCTGGGGCTTCTAACTATGGCTACACCTTC
>TRBV9|.|TRBJ1-1|.
CASSPYMNTEAFF
TGTGCCAGCAGCCCGTATATGAACACTGAAGCTTTCTTT
>TRBV5-1|.|TRBJ1-1|.
CASSQNTEAFF
TGCGCCAGCAGCCAGAACACTGAAGCTTTCTTT
>TRBV5-1|TRBD1|TRBJ2-7|.
CASSPFGQGPYEQYF
TGCGCCAGCAGCCCCTTTGGACAGGGTCCCTACGAGCAGTACTTC
>TRBV5-6|TRBD2|TRBJ2-1|.
CASTDSGGDYNEQFF
TGTGCCAGCACCGACTCGGGGGGAGATTACAATGAGCAGTTCTTC
>TRBV30|.|TRBJ1-5|.
CAWSGRGNQPQHF
TGTGCCTGGAGTGGGAGAGGGAATCAGCCCCAGCATTTT
>TRBV2|.|TRBJ1-5|.
CASSEIRTGNQPQHF
TGTGCCAGCAGTGAAATCCGGACAGGCAATCAGCCCCAGCATTTT
>TRBV6-2/TRBV6-3|.|TRBJ1-2|.
CASSYGQSYGYTF
TGTGCCAGCAGTTATGGACAGAGCTATGGCTACACCTTC
>TRBV1|.|TRBJ1-1|.
CTSSQDRPEGAEAFF
TGCACCAGCAGCCAAGATCGGCCAGAGGGCGCTGAAGCTTTCTTT
>TRBV7-9|TRBD1|TRBJ1-5|.
CASSLEGGQPQHF
TGTGCCAGCAGCTTAGAAGGGGGCCAGCCCCAGCATTTT
>TRBV5-4|TRBD2|TRBJ2-7|few
CASSLRLAGGSYEQYF
TGTGCCAGCAGCTTGAGACTAGCGGGAGGCTCCTACGAGCAGTACTTC
>TRBV9|TRBD2|TRBJ2-1|once
CASSVEGTSGSDEQFF
TGTGCCAGCAGCGTAGAAGGGACTAGCGGGAGTGATGAGCAGTTCTTC
>TRBV7-9|.|TRBJ1-3|.
CASTRGDSGNTIYF
TGTGCCAGCACCCGGGGAGACTCTGGAAACACCATATATTTT
>TRBV6-4|.|TRBJ1-2|.
CASSDPRGRGLGYTF
TGTGCCAGCAGTGACCCCAGGGGAAGGGGGTTAGGCTACACCTTC
>TRBV30|.|TRBJ1-5|.
CAFRVNSNQPQHF
TGTGCCTTCAGGGTAAATAGCAATCAGCCCCAGCATTTT
>TRBV7-9|.|TRBJ1-1|.
CASSPTPNTEAFF
TGTGCCAGCAGCCCAACACCGAACACTGAAGCTTTCTTT
>TRBV18|.|TRBJ2-2|.
CASSSGRLGELFF
TGTGCCAGCTCGTCAGGGAGGCTCGGGGAGCTGTTTTTT
>TRBV15|TRBD1|TRBJ2-7|once
CATSSGQGAGNEQYF
TGTGCCACCAGCAGCGGACAGGGGGCGGGCAACGAGCAGTACTTC
>TRBV14|.|TRBJ2-7|.
CASSESYEQYF
TGTGCCAGCTCCGAGTCCTACGAGCAGTACTTC
>TRBV7-3|TRBD1|TRBJ2-7|.
CASSRTGQGNHEQYF
TGTGCCAGCAGCCGAACGGGACAGGGTAACCACGAGCAGTACTTC
>TRBV4-2|.|TRBJ1-2|once
CASSLQGSDYGYTF
TGTGCCAGCAGCCTACAGGGAAGTGACTATGGCTACACCTTC